This T cell receptor beta chain appears in the sequencing data of a study of read filtering for tumor transcriptome and immune sequencing. The library was built from approximately 400 ng RNA with molecular barcoded adaptors for alpha/delta and beta/gamma chains. From the reads, TCRdb called clonotypes with MiXCR, one entry per CDR3 protein. The table records tens of thousands of distinct CDR3 sequences, about 12% of them present only once. A note on this clonotype: This could be a read error, since a much larger clone is one nucleotide away.

This CDR3 has 14 residues. Between the trimmed V and J ends, which lost 0 bases and 9 bases, there was a span of 12 bases. The germline V gene has CDR1 SEHNR and CDR2 FQNEAQ (reference sequence). This sequence originates from a donor aged 40 or older with multiple myeloma. V is TRBV7-9 and J is TRBJ2-4, with D possibly TRBD1 on 5 matching bases. The material sequenced was a population of CD138-negative cells sorted from bone marrow. The CDR3 nucleotides read TGTGCCAGCAGCTTAGCAGGGCAGGGTGCCATTCAGTACTTC. Its translation: CASSLAGQGAIQYF.